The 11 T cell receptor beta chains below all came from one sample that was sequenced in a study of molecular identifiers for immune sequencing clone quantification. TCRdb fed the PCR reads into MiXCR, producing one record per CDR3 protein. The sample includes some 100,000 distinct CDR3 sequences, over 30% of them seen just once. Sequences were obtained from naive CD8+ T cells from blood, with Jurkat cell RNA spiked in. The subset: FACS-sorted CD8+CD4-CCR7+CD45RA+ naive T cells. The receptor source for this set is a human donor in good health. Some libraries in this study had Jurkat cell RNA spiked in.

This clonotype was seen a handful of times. The CDR3 loop is CASSLVAGVSYNEQFF. In DNA, the CDR3 is TGTGCCAGCAGTTTAGTGGCGGGAGTGTCCTACAATGAGCAGTTCTTC. This chain joins TRBV28 and TRBJ2-1; TRBD2 matches 7 bases. V was pared by 2 bases and J by 1 base, with 5 bases of the junction left unmatched. The CDR3 sequence is 16 residues long. Germline V gene sequence: CDR1 MDHEN, CDR2 SYDVKM.

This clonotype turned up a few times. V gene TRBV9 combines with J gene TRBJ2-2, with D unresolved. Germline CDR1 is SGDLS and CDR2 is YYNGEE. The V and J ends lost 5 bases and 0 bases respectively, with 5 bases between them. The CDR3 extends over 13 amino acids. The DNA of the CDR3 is TGTGCCAGCAGAGCCGCGAACACCGGGGAGCTGTTTTTT. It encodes CASRAANTGELFF.

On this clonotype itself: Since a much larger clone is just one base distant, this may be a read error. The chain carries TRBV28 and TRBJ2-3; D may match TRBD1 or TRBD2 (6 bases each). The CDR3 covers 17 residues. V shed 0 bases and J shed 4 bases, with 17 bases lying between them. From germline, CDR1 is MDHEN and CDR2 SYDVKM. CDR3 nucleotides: TGTGCCAGCAGTTTATGGGGGGGCGGCCGAACCCCAGATACGCAGTATTTT. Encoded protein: CASSLWGGGRTPDTQYF. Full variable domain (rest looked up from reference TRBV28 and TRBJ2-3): DVKVTQSSRYLVKRTGEKVFLECVQDMDHENMFWYRQDPGLGLRLIYFSYDVKMKEKGDIPEGYSVSREKKERFSLILESASTNQTSMYLCASSLWGGGRTPDTQYFGPGTRLTVL.

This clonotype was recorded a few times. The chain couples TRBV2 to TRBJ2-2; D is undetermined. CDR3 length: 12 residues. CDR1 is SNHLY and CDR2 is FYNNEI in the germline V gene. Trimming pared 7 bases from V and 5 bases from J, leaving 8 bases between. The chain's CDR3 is CASIYETGELFF. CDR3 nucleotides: TGTGCCAGCATCTATGAAACCGGGGAGCTGTTTTTT.

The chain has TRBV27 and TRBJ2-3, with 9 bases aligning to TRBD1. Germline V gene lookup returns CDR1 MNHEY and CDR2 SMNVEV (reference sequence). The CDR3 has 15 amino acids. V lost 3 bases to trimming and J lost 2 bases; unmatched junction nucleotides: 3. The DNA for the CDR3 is TGTGCCAGCAGTTTCCGGGACAGGGCCACAGATACGCAGTATTTT. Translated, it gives CASSFRDRATDTQYF.

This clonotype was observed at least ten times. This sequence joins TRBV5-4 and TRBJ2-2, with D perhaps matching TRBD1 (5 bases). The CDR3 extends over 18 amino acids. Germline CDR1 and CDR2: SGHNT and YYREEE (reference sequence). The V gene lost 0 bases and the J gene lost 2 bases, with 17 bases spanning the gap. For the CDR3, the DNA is TGTGCCAGCAGCTTGGGTTGGCTTGGCAGGGAAAACACCGGGGAGCTGTTTTTT. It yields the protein CASSLGWLGRENTGELFF.

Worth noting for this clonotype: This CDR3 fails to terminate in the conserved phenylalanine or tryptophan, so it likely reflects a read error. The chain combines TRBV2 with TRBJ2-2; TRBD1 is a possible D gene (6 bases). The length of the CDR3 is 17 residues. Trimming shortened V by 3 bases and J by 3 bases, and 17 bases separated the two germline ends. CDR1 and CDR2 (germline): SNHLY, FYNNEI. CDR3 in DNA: TGTGCCAGCAGTGACGATTCACAGGGTTCGCACACCGGGGAGCTGTTTTTA. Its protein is CASSDDSQGSHTGELFL.

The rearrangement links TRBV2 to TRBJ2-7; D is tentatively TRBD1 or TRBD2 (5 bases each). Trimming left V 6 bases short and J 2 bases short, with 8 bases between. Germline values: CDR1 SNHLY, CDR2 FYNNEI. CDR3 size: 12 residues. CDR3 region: CASRGTAYEQYF. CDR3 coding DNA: TGTGCCAGCAGGGGGACGGCCTACGAGCAGTACTTC. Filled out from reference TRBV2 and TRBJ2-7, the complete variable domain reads EPEVTQTPSHQVTQMGQEVILRCVPISNHLYFYWYRQILGQKVEFLVSFYNNEISEKSEIFDDQFSVERPDGSNFTLKIRSTKLEDSAMYFCASRGTAYEQYFGPGTRLTVT.

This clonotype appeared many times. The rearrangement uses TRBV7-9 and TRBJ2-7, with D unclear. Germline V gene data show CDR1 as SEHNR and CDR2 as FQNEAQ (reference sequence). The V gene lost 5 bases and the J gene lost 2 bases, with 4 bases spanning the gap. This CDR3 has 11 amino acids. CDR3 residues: CASSMTYEQYF. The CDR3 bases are TGTGCCAGCAGCATGACCTACGAGCAGTACTTC.

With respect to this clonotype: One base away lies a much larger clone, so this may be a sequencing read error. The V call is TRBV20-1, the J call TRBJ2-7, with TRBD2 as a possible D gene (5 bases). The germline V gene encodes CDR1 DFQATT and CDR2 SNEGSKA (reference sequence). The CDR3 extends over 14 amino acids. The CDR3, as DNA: TGCAGAGCTCAAGCGACTACACGTACCTACGAGCAGTACTTC. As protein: CRAQATTRTYEQYF.

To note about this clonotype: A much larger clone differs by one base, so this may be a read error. CDR3 DNA: TGTGCCGGCAGTTACTCCTACGGGTTTCGGGAGCAGTACTTC. As protein: CAGSYSYGFREQYF. The V and J genes are TRBV6-5 and TRBJ2-7, with D unclear. The CDR3 has 14 amino acids. Germline V CDR1 and CDR2: MNHEY, SVGAGI.